These 15 T cell receptor beta chains were all obtained from the same sample, sequenced in a study of OX40 agonist ivuxolimab in advanced cancers. The assay was immunoSEQ multiplex PCR, and TCRdb's table has in-frame clones only and misses some. Seen here are about 60,000 clones, 86% observed once, and the top ten hold 3.5% to 5%. The sample in question was CD4+ or CD8+ T cells sorted from blood, obtained in a trial of the OX40 agonist ivuxolimab. Receptors were obtained from an adult with an advanced solid tumor such as melanoma, head and neck, liver or kidney cancer.

This chain links TRBV27 with TRBJ2-1; 11 nucleotides agree with TRBD2. This CDR3 spans 19 amino acids. The V gene's germline CDR1 is MNHEY and CDR2 SMNVEV (reference sequence). V shed 6 bases, J shed 4 bases, and the junction held 17 bases outside the gene matches. In DNA, the CDR3 is TGTGCCAGCAGGTCTTTAGGACTAGCGGGTGCTTCAATTTACAATGAGCAGTTCTTC. It codes for CASRSLGLAGASIYNEQFF.

CDR3 amino acids: CASSLTVSKNTEAFF. The CDR3, as DNA: TGCGCCAGCAGCTTGACAGTTAGTAAGAACACTGAAGCTTTCTTT. J is TRBJ1-1 and V is TRBV5-1, with D unclear. CDR3 length equals 15 residues. With 1 base removed from V and 1 base from J, the gap between germline ends came to 11 bases. Germline V gives CDR1 SGHRS, CDR2 YFSETQ.

This chain connects TRBV2 to TRBJ2-7; the D is unclear. CDR3 size: 12 residues. The V gene lost 7 bases and the J gene lost 2 bases, with 9 bases spanning the gap. From germline, CDR1 is SNHLY and CDR2 FYNNEI. The CDR3 DNA sequence: TGTGCCAGCAACGCAAGGACCTACGAGCAGTACTTC. Amino acids: CASNARTYEQYF.

Concerning this clone itself: Distinct nucleotide sequences in the sample also encode this CDR3. The CDR3 sequence: CASSGQLEDTQYF. The CDR3 DNA reads TGTGCCAGCAGCGGACAGTTGGAGGATACGCAGTATTTT. This chain uses TRBV2 with TRBJ2-3, with a weak D call TRBD1 (6 bases). With 6 bases removed from V and 6 bases from J, the gap between germline ends came to 13 bases. CDR1 is SNHLY, CDR2 FYNNEI, per germline. This CDR3 contains 13 residues.

The V gene is TRBV15, the J gene TRBJ2-2, with D possibly TRBD2 on 5 matching bases. CDR1 and CDR2 from the germline V gene are LNHNV and YYDKDF (reference sequence). This CDR3 spans 15 amino acids. The ends were cut back, 0 bases at V and 5 bases at J, with 10 bases in the middle. The CDR3 region is CATSRDLRETGELFF. The CDR3 DNA reads TGTGCCACCAGCAGAGATCTGAGGGAGACCGGGGAGCTGTTTTTT.

The V and J genes are TRBV19 and TRBJ2-2; D perhaps matches TRBD1 (7 bases). Deletions cut 1 base from V and 0 bases from J, with 12 bases between. The CDR3 length is 17 residues. Germline-derived CDR1 and CDR2 are LNHDA and SQIVND (reference sequence). CDR3 loop: CASSIGAGTANTGELFF. The DNA for the CDR3 is TGTGCCAGTAGTATAGGGGCGGGGACAGCGAACACCGGGGAGCTGTTTTTT.

The CDR3, as DNA: TGTGCCAGTAGCACGGGACTAGCGAGGGCACAAGAGACCCAGTACTTC. It encodes CASSTGLARAQETQYF. The rearrangement uses TRBV19 and TRBJ2-5; 10 bases agree with TRBD2. V was pared by 6 bases and J by 2 bases, with 9 bases of the junction left unmatched. Germline V gene sequence: CDR1 LNHDA, CDR2 SQIVND (reference sequence). This CDR3 is built from 16 residues.

The CDR3 DNA sequence: TGTGCCAGCAGCTTGAAGCGGGGACAAGGGCCTGGGGCCAACGTCCTGACTTTC. This codes for CASSLKRGQGPGANVLTF. The chain links TRBV5-4 to TRBJ2-6; a weak D match, TRBD2 (7 bases). CDR3 length equals 18 residues. Germline V gene data show CDR1 as SGHNT and CDR2 as YYREEE (reference sequence). The V gene lost 1 base and the J gene lost 2 bases, with 16 bases spanning the gap.

This chain uses TRBV6-1 with TRBJ2-7; 7 positions agree with TRBD2. The CDR3 consists of 14 residues. V was pared by 7 bases and J by 1 base, with 7 bases of the junction left unmatched. CDR1 MNHNS and CDR2 SASEGT come from the germline V gene. CDR3 coding DNA: TGTGCCAGCACGGGGGGAACAGAATCCTACGAGCAGTACTTC. This encodes CASTGGTESYEQYF.

The rearrangement links TRBV2 to TRBJ1-1, with D possibly being TRBD1 (6 bases). Germline loops: CDR1 SNHLY, CDR2 FYNNEI. V gave up 10 bases and J gave up 1 base, with 10 bases separating them. This CDR3 contains 12 residues. CDR3 nucleotides: TGTGCCACGAAACAGGGGAACACTGAAGCTTTCTTT. It encodes CATKQGNTEAFF.

About this clone: Other DNA sequences in the sample encode the same CDR3. This chain joins TRBV6-6 and TRBJ2-7, with D perhaps given as TRBD1 or TRBD2 (5 bases each). The CDR3 has 15 amino acids. Between the trimmed V and J ends, which lost 2 bases and 1 base, there was a span of 12 bases. Germline V lookup: CDR1 MNHNY, CDR2 SVGAGI (reference sequence). CDR3 DNA sequence: TGTGCCAGCAGTTACCCCCCCGGGACGTCCTACGAGCAGTACTTC. As protein: CASSYPPGTSYEQYF.

V usage is TRBV28 and J usage is TRBJ1-1; D not resolved. Trimming pared 7 bases from V and 7 bases from J, leaving 13 bases between. This CDR3 has 12 amino acids. Germline assignment: CDR1 MDHEN and CDR2 SYDVKM. CDR3 residues: CASKPGGDEAFF. The CDR3 coding sequence is TGTGCCAGCAAGCCCGGAGGAGATGAAGCTTTCTTT.

The chain combines TRBV11-2 with TRBJ2-3; TRBD1 aligns across 9 bases. Germline values: CDR1 SGHAT, CDR2 FQNNGV. The CDR3 extends over 17 amino acids. Germline trimming cut 5 bases from V and 3 bases from J; bases unmatched to any gene: 12. The CDR3: CASSRPGGQGRTDTQYF. The CDR3 DNA reads TGTGCCAGCAGCCGTCCCGGAGGACAGGGGAGGACAGATACGCAGTATTTT.

This clone turned up a few times. The CDR3 sequence is CASSEWQVSTEAFF. The CDR3 DNA follows: TGTGCCAGCAGTGAATGGCAGGTCAGCACTGAAGCTTTCTTT. The chain is built from TRBV2 and TRBJ1-1; D call uncertain. The CDR3 is 14 amino acids. Germline values: CDR1 SNHLY, CDR2 FYNNEI. V was clipped by 2 bases and J by 4 bases, with 11 bases between them.

This sequence joins TRBV5-1 and TRBJ1-5; maybe TRBD1 (5 bases). Germline V lookup: CDR1 SGHRS, CDR2 YFSETQ. The CDR3 extends over 14 amino acids. V shed 4 bases and J shed 2 bases, with 10 bases lying between them. The CDR3 nucleotides read TGCGCCAGCAGCCCCTCGACAGGCAATCAGCCCCAGCATTTT. Its translation is CASSPSTGNQPQHF.